A single sample gave rise to the 26 T cell receptor beta chains below, sequenced in a study of T-cell reconstitution after alpha-beta-depleted transplantation in children (dated by TCRdb to between 2015 and 2016). The label giving this sample's treatment or condition can be read as: allogeneic hematopoietic cell transplantation with graft depleted of TCRalphabeta T cells and CD19 B cells. Libraries were built with PCR. The sequencer listed for this sample is Illumina HiSeq 2500. TCR library preparation used molecular barcoding, with unique molecular identifiers applied to normalize quantification of the TCRbeta repertoire. In TCRdb, the public reads were trimmed at Q25 with fastp and aligned with MiXCR, with productive beta chains retained. Identical CDR3 protein sequences are pooled into one entry, listed with their most common genes and DNA. This sample comprises fewer than 400,000 distinct CDR3 sequences, around 25% of them detected only once. Roughly 9.8% of the sample is held by the ten biggest clonotypes.

Sequencing was performed on PBMCs, mostly from graft donor cells, taken 180 days after TCRalphabeta/CD19-depleted stem cell transplant. These receptors all stem from a male patient aged 10 to 17 who had a stem cell transplant for acute lymphoblastic leukemia, so the T cells may come from the graft donor.

In this sample, this clonotype turned up once. This rearrangement joins TRBV12-3 or TRBV12-4 to TRBJ2-7, with TRBD2 matching over 8 bases. There are 14 residues in the CDR3. The ends lost 5 bases at V and 5 bases at J; junction bases unmatched: 8. As DNA, the CDR3 is TGTGCCAGCAGTACCCGGGGGGGGGAGGACGAGCAGTACTTC. It specifies CASSTRGGEDEQYF.

The chain joins TRBV19 to TRBJ2-7, with 8 nucleotides matching TRBD1. V shed 6 bases, J shed 3 bases, and the junction held 10 bases outside the gene matches. In germline, CDR1 is LNHDA, CDR2 SQIVND (reference sequence). CDR3 length: 15 residues. This CDR3 reads CASRSGQGAIYEQYF. DNA of the CDR3: TGTGCCAGTAGGTCCGGGCAGGGGGCGATCTACGAGCAGTACTTC.

This clonotype appeared a few times. The rearrangement joins TRBV2 to TRBJ2-7; maybe TRBD2 (5 bases). V dropped 2 bases and J dropped 2 bases, with 13 bases sitting between them. Germline CDR1 SNHLY, CDR2 FYNNEI. The CDR3 has 15 residues. CDR3 sequence reads: CASSENMPLAYEQYF. The CDR3 bases are TGTGCCAGCAGTGAAAACATGCCACTAGCCTACGAGCAGTACTTC.

This clonotype has more than one count but fewer than ten. This sequence joins TRBV4-1 and TRBJ2-7; D call uncertain. V was shortened by 2 bases and J by 5 bases, with 13 bases between the two germline ends. Germline V gene lookup returns CDR1 MGHRA and CDR2 YSYEKL. CDR3 length: 14 amino acids. The CDR3 region is CASSQLLRRNEQYF. CDR3 coding DNA: TGCGCCAGCAGCCAATTATTAAGGCGCAACGAGCAGTACTTC.

The J gene is TRBJ1-6, the V gene TRBV20-1, with unresolved D. CDR1 and CDR2 from the germline V gene are DFQATT and SNEGSKA (reference sequence). Trimming pared 6 bases from V and 7 bases from J, leaving 19 bases between. The CDR3 runs to 15 residues. CDR3 sequence reads: CSARLGPPINSPLHF. CDR3 coding DNA: TGCAGTGCCCGGTTGGGCCCCCCTATAAATTCACCCCTCCACTTT.

In its sample, this clonotype was seen a few times. The chain is built from TRBV20-1 and TRBJ2-2; 14 bases align to TRBD2. The germline CDR1 and CDR2 sequences are DFQATT and SNEGSKA (reference sequence). The CDR3 is 16 residues long. V lost 3 bases, J lost 5 bases, and 5 bases stayed unmatched. The CDR3 sequence: CSARGLAGVGTGELFF. CDR3 DNA sequence: TGCAGTGCTAGGGGACTAGCGGGAGTCGGAACCGGGGAGCTGTTTTTT.

V is TRBV7-7 and J is TRBJ2-5; D gene unclear. The CDR3 is 14 residues long. Trimming left V 4 bases short and J 0 bases short, with 9 bases between. Per the germline V gene, CDR1 is SSHAT and CDR2 is FNYEAQ (reference sequence). CDR3 loop: CASSSRPYQETQYF. Written as DNA, the CDR3 is TGTGCCAGCAGCTCAAGACCTTACCAAGAGACCCAGTACTTC. Based on the CDR3 plus reference TRBV7-7 and TRBJ2-5, the full variable domain is GAGVSQSPRYKVTKRGQDVTLRCDPISSHATLYWYQQALGQGPEFLTYFNYEAQPDKSGLPSDRFSAERPEGSISTLTIQRTEQRDSAMYRCASSSRPYQETQYFGPGTRLLVL.

The rearrangement links TRBV5-5 to TRBJ2-2; TRBD2 matches at 9 bases. The CDR3 has 16 residues. Germline CDR1 SGHKS, CDR2 YYEKEE (reference sequence). Germline trimming cut 3 bases from V and 0 bases from J; bases unmatched to any gene: 3. CDR3 in amino acids: CASSWLAGPNTGELFF. The DNA of the CDR3 is TGTGCCAGCAGCTGGCTAGCGGGGCCGAACACCGGGGAGCTGTTTTTT.

This clonotype occurred a few times. The gene calls are TRBV20-1 and TRBJ2-7; D remains ambiguous. V lost 0 bases and J lost 0, with 15 bases in between. The CDR3 is made up of 16 amino acids. In germline, CDR1 is DFQATT, CDR2 SNEGSKA (reference sequence). The CDR3 DNA follows: TGCAGTGCTAGAGATCCCCACTCGCGGACCTCCTACGAGCAGTACTTC. This sequence encodes CSARDPHSRTSYEQYF.

The table lists this clonotype with a few counts. The genes are TRBV18 and TRBJ2-1, with D perhaps matching TRBD1 (5 bases). CDR3 length equals 17 residues. Looked up from germline, CDR1 is KGHSH and CDR2 is LQKENI. The V end was cut by 2 bases, the J end by 0 bases, with 14 bases between. The CDR3 loop is CASSPSYKGFSYNEQFF. The CDR3 DNA is TGTGCCAGCTCACCATCTTATAAGGGGTTCTCCTACAATGAGCAGTTCTTC. Drawing the rest from reference TRBV18 and TRBJ2-1, the complete variable domain is NAGVMQNPRHLVRRRGQEARLRCSPMKGHSHVYWYRQLPEEGLKFMVYLQKENIIDESGMPKERFSAEFPKEGPSILRIQQVVRGDSAAYFCASSPSYKGFSYNEQFFGPGTRLTVL.

This clonotype turned up a few times. The gene calls are TRBV7-9 and TRBJ2-1; 7 bases are shared with TRBD2. The CDR3 runs to 16 residues. CDR1 is SEHNR, CDR2 FQNEAQ, per germline (reference sequence). V was pared by 0 bases and J by 6 bases, with 8 bases of the junction left unmatched. The CDR3 sequence is CASSLAPSGGANEQFF. Here the CDR3 DNA reads TGTGCCAGCAGCTTAGCCCCTAGCGGAGGGGCCAATGAGCAGTTCTTC.

This clonotype was counted a few times. This rearrangement joins TRBV6-1 to TRBJ2-2, with 11 bases aligning to TRBD2. There are 17 residues in the CDR3. V gave up 6 bases and J gave up 4 bases; unmatched junction bases: 10. Germline V gives CDR1 MNHNS, CDR2 SASEGT. The CDR3, as DNA: TGTGCCAGCAGCATTTATGGACTAGCGGGCTCCACCGGGGAGCTGTTTTTT. Translation gives CASSIYGLAGSTGELFF.

The chain carries TRBV27 and TRBJ2-5; TRBD1 or TRBD2 may be the D gene (6 bases each). V lost 2 bases, J lost 4 bases, and 11 bases lay in between. Germline V gene lookup returns CDR1 MNHEY and CDR2 SMNVEV (reference sequence). The CDR3 contains 14 residues. The CDR3 DNA reads TGTGCCAGCAGTTTAGAGGGGGAGGTAGAGACCCAGTACTTC. This sequence encodes CASSLEGEVETQYF.

This clonotype occurred many times. This chain links TRBV20-1 with TRBJ1-4; maybe TRBD1 (5 bases). CDR1 DFQATT and CDR2 SNEGSKA come from the germline V gene (reference sequence). The CDR3 runs 12 residues. The V end was cut by 0 bases, the J end by 14 bases, with 13 bases between. The CDR3, as DNA: TGCAGTGCTAGAGAACCGGTCGGGGGGCTGTTTTTT. As protein: CSAREPVGGLFF.

This clonotype has a single count. The chain has TRBV27 and TRBJ1-1, with 8 bases that match TRBD1. The germline CDR1 and CDR2 sequences are MNHEY and SMNVEV (reference sequence). The CDR3 length is 16 residues. After removal of 4 bases from V and 0 bases from J, the junction contained 7 bases not matched to a gene. Here the CDR3 DNA reads TGTGCCAGCAGTTCACGATACAGGGGGATGAACACTGAAGCTTTCTTT. Protein: CASSSRYRGMNTEAFF.

The chain carries TRBV29-1 and TRBJ2-7; a weak D match, TRBD1 (5 bases). This CDR3 is built from 14 residues. Trimming pared 3 bases from V and 3 bases from J, leaving 15 bases between. CDR1 is SQVTM and CDR2 is ANQGSEA in the germline V gene. CDR3 protein: CSVDPGQGRYEQYF. The CDR3 DNA sequence: TGCAGCGTTGACCCCGGACAAGGGCGCTACGAGCAGTACTTC.

This clonotype has a handful of counts. The J gene is TRBJ2-3, the V gene TRBV20-1; D might be TRBD1 (5 bases). Germline CDR1 and CDR2: DFQATT and SNEGSKA (reference sequence). Trimming took 5 bases from V and 5 from J, leaving 11 bases between them. The CDR3 has 12 amino acids. The CDR3 sequence: CSAVTGVDTQYF. The CDR3 bases are TGCAGTGCTGTAACAGGAGTAGATACGCAGTATTTT.

This clonotype was seen only a few times. The J gene is TRBJ2-5, the V gene TRBV7-3; 8 bases align to TRBD2. CDR3 length: 14 amino acids. V dropped 3 bases and J dropped 0; count of bases not matched to a gene: 0. Per the germline V gene, CDR1 is SGHTA and CDR2 is FQGTGA. As DNA, the CDR3 is TGTGCCAGCAGCTTTAGCGGGAACCAAGAGACCCAGTACTTC. This codes for CASSFSGNQETQYF.

This clonotype was counted a few times. The chain combines TRBV29-1 with TRBJ2-4, with a tentative D call TRBD1 (5 bases). The CDR3 sequence is 13 residues long. The germline V gene encodes CDR1 SQVTM and CDR2 ANQGSEA. The germline V and J ends were trimmed by 3 bases and 8 bases, with 14 bases remaining between them. Written as DNA, the CDR3 is TGCAGCGTTGAGAACGGACAAATGGACATTCAGTACTTC. Its translation is CSVENGQMDIQYF.

In this sample, this clonotype turned up a few times. The chain employs TRBV5-1 and TRBJ2-7, with D possibly being TRBD1 (6 bases). CDR1 and CDR2 from the germline V gene are SGHRS and YFSETQ. The CDR3 sequence is 17 residues long. Trimming took off 0 bases at V and 0 bases at J, with 16 bases between the two ends. The CDR3 loop reads CASSLGPTGTSSYEQYF. Written as DNA, the CDR3 is TGCGCCAGCAGCTTGGGTCCAACAGGGACCAGCTCCTACGAGCAGTACTTC.

This clonotype occurred a few times. The gene calls are TRBV11-2 and TRBJ2-5; weak D call: TRBD2 (5 bases). The CDR3 is made up of 16 amino acids. In germline, CDR1 is SGHAT, CDR2 FQNNGV. Trimming took off 5 bases at V and 2 bases at J, with 18 bases between the two ends. The CDR3 nucleotides are TGTGCCAGCAGCCCCCCGCGGGCTCTGCAACAAGAGACCCAGTACTTC. Translating gives CASSPPRALQQETQYF.

This clonotype was seen once. The chain recombines TRBV5-1 with TRBJ2-1, with D possibly TRBD2 on 5 matching bases. This CDR3 comprises 15 residues. In germline, CDR1 is SGHRS, CDR2 YFSETQ. V was shortened by 4 bases and J by 5 bases, with 16 bases between the two germline ends. The CDR3 loop is CASSLRSTGNNEQFF. The CDR3, as DNA: TGCGCCAGCAGCCTTAGGTCGACGGGGAACAATGAGCAGTTCTTC. The full variable domain, in which reference TRBV5-1 and TRBJ2-1 provide the parts outside the CDR3, is KAGVTQTPRYLIKTRGQQVTLSCSPISGHRSVSWYQQTPGQGLQFLFEYFSETQRNKGNFPGRFSGRQFSNSRSEMNVSTLELGDSALYLCASSLRSTGNNEQFFGPGTRLTVL.

This clonotype was seen a few times. This chain joins TRBV12-3 or TRBV12-4 and TRBJ1-1, with D possibly being TRBD1 (6 bases). The CDR3 totals 16 residues. V was shortened by 5 bases and J by 0 bases, with 16 bases between the two germline ends. The CDR3 here is CASSGGGGTVNTEAFF. In DNA form, the CDR3 reads TGTGCCAGCAGTGGAGGGGGGGGAACGGTGAACACTGAAGCTTTCTTT.

This clonotype turned up a few times. Germline is not matched at one junction end, which may reflect a read error. This chain connects TRBV7-3 to TRBJ2-1, with D tentatively TRBD2 (6 bases). Germline lookup yields CDR1 SGHTA and CDR2 FQGTGA. The CDR3 contains 12 residues. The CDR3 nucleotides are TGTGCCAGCAGCTTAAGTGGCGGGGAGCGGTTCTTC. Amino acid sequence: CASSLSGGERFF.

This clonotype came up a few times. The chain combines TRBV5-1 with TRBJ2-1; 7 nucleotides agree with TRBD2. CDR1 is SGHRS, CDR2 YFSETQ, per germline. V lost 3 bases and J lost 5; bases outside the gene matches: 5. CDR3 length: 14 amino acids. The CDR3 is CASSSRLANNEQFF. CDR3 sequence (DNA): TGCGCCAGCAGCTCCCGACTAGCCAACAATGAGCAGTTCTTC.

Only a few counts were recorded for this clonotype. The chain has TRBV18 and TRBJ2-2, with D possibly matching TRBD2 (6 bases). The CDR3 spans 15 residues. V lost 3 bases to trimming and J lost 4 bases, with 12 bases between them. The germline V gene encodes CDR1 KGHSH and CDR2 LQKENI. The DNA for the CDR3 is TGTGCCAGCTCACCGTTCGGGAGTGGCACCGGGGAGCTGTTTTTT. This gives the protein CASSPFGSGTGELFF.